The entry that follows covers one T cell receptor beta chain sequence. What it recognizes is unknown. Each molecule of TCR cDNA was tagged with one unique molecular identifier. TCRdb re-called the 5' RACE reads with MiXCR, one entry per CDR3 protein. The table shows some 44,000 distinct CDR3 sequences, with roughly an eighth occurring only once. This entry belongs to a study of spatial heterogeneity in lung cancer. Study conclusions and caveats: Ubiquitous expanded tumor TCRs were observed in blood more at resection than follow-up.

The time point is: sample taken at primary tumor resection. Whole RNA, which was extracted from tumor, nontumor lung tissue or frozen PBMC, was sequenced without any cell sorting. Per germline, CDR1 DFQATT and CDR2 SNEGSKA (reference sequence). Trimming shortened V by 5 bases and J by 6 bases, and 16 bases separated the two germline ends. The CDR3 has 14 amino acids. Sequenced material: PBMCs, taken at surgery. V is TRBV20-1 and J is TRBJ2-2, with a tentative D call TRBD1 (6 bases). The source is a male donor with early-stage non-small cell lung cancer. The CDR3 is CSAPFQGSAGELFF. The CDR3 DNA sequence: TGCAGTGCTCCGTTTCAGGGGAGCGCCGGGGAGCTGTTTTTT.